One sample yielded the 7 T cell receptor beta chains listed below, sequenced in a study of cytomegalovirus exposure and HLA in healthy donors. Data came from immunoSEQ multiplex PCR; TCRdb stores just in-frame clones and leaves some out. There are about 57,000 clones in the sample; more than 80% occur only once, and 0.95% to 1.5% lies in the top ten. Sequencing was performed on PBMCs. These receptors all stem from a woman younger than 30 in good health and CMV-seronegative.

J is TRBJ2-3 and V is TRBV6-5; D is unresolved. Looked up from germline, CDR1 is MNHEY and CDR2 is SVGAGI. V was cut by 0 bases and J by 1 base, with 8 bases left in between. This CDR3 has 15 amino acids. CDR3 sequence: CASSYSRVGTDTQYF. The CDR3 coding sequence is TGTGCCAGCAGTTACTCTAGAGTTGGCACAGATACGCAGTATTTT.

The chain combines TRBV5-1 with TRBJ1-3, with D possibly being TRBD1 (5 bases). Deletions cut 4 bases from V and 9 bases from J, with 23 bases between. This CDR3 has 16 amino acids. Germline loops: CDR1 SGHRS, CDR2 YFSETQ. CDR3 coding DNA: TGCGCCAGCAGCCCGGGGGGGACGTCGACGCCCGGCACCATATATTTT. It encodes CASSPGGTSTPGTIYF.

The chain links TRBV29-1 to TRBJ1-1; 7 nucleotides line up with TRBD1. J gave up 1 base and V 6 bases, and 5 bases lay outside the gene matches. The CDR3 is 13 residues long. Per the germline V gene, CDR1 is SQVTM and CDR2 is ANQGSEA. The CDR3 coding sequence is TGCAGCGTGCGGACAGGCGGGAACACTGAAGCTTTCTTT. Protein: CSVRTGGNTEAFF.

J is TRBJ1-6 and V is TRBV2, with D perhaps TRBD1 (6 bases). Trimming removed 5 bases from V and 5 bases from J, with 19 bases in between. Per the germline V gene, CDR1 is SNHLY and CDR2 is FYNNEI. The CDR3 is 17 residues long. The CDR3 DNA is TGTGCCAGCAGTCAGAGAATGACAGGCCTTAATAATTCACCCCTCCACTTT. It is translated as CASSQRMTGLNNSPLHF.

The chain uses TRBV9 and TRBJ1-1, with 7 bases matching TRBD1. V shed 3 bases, J shed 3 bases, and the junction held 2 bases outside the gene matches. Germline V gives CDR1 SGDLS, CDR2 YYNGEE. The CDR3 consists of 13 residues. CDR3 nucleotides: TGTGCCAGCAGCGCCGGGACAGACACTGAAGCTTTCTTT. Translated: CASSAGTDTEAFF.

The J gene is TRBJ1-5, the V gene TRBV23-1, with TRBD1 matching 7 bases. TRBV23-1 is labeled an ORF, and its function is uncertain. The V segment lost 2 bases and the J segment 1 base; nucleotides outside the gene matches: 5. The CDR3 contains 16 residues. The CDR3 is CASSQAPGGSNQPQHF. The DNA of the CDR3 is TGCGCCAGCAGTCAAGCCCCAGGGGGAAGCAATCAGCCCCAGCATTTT.

This rearrangement joins TRBV6-6 to TRBJ2-2; D remains ambiguous. Looked up from germline, CDR1 is MNHNY and CDR2 is SVGAGI (reference sequence). Trimming took 0 bases from V and 3 from J, leaving 11 bases between them. The CDR3 is 16 residues long. The CDR3 DNA reads TGTGCCAGCAGTTACTCTCACGGTCTCGACACCGGGGAGCTGTTTTTT. Its protein product is CASSYSHGLDTGELFF.